Below are 25 T cell receptor beta chains sequenced from a single sample in a study of blood T cell repertoires in COVID-19. The table came from immunoSEQ multiplex PCR; TCRdb's copy has only in-frame clones and leaves some out. Here the sample spans about 94,000 clones, around 87% being singletons. Sequenced material: peripheral blood. These receptor sequences come from a woman aged 80 or over with acute or convalescent COVID-19.

This clone appeared a single time. The V and J genes are TRBV7-8 and TRBJ1-4; no clear D gene. Trimming removed 2 bases from V and 1 base from J, with 8 bases in between. The CDR3 loop spans 15 amino acids. Germline-derived CDR1 and CDR2 are SGHVS and FQNEAQ. CDR3 residues: CASSLSGITNEKLFF. CDR3 in DNA: TGTGCCAGCAGCTTATCGGGGATAACTAATGAAAAACTGTTTTTT.

V usage is TRBV15 and J usage is TRBJ1-2, with 7 bases that match TRBD1. V trimming: 5 bases; J trimming: 8 bases; junction bases outside the gene matches: 8. The CDR3 has 13 amino acids. Germline V lookup: CDR1 LNHNV, CDR2 YYDKDF (reference sequence). In DNA, the CDR3 is TGTGCCACCAGCCCAGACAGGGTTGGGGGCTACACCTTC. It specifies CATSPDRVGGYTF.

The CDR3 nucleotides read TGTGCCAGCAGTGCACAGGGGGAAAAACTGTTTTTT. Protein sequence: CASSAQGEKLFF. The V and J genes are TRBV2 and TRBJ1-4; 7 positions agree with TRBD1. Germline V lookup: CDR1 SNHLY, CDR2 FYNNEI. The length of the CDR3 is 12 residues. V gave up 4 bases and J gave up 8 bases; unmatched junction bases: 1.

This clone has just one count. This chain joins TRBV2 and TRBJ1-2; 11 bases line up with TRBD1. The CDR3 is 15 residues long. Germline V gene lookup returns CDR1 SNHLY and CDR2 FYNNEI. Germline trimming cut 6 bases from V and 0 bases from J; bases unmatched to any gene: 3. This chain's CDR3 is CASRAGQGANYGYTF. The CDR3 DNA reads as TGTGCCAGCAGGGCGGGACAGGGGGCTAACTATGGCTACACCTTC.

This chain connects TRBV7-6 to TRBJ2-3; TRBD1 is a possible D gene (6 bases). V shed 5 bases and J shed 5 bases, with 11 bases lying between them. The CDR3 length is 13 residues. The germline CDR1 and CDR2 sequences are SGHVS and FNYEAQ. The CDR3 DNA reads as TGTGCCAGCAGCCCCCGGACAGAAGATACGCAGTATTTT. It yields the protein CASSPRTEDTQYF. Looking up the rest from reference TRBV7-6 and TRBJ2-3 gives the full variable domain: GAGVSQSPRYKVTKRGQDVALRCDPISGHVSLYWYRQALGQGPEFLTYFNYEAQQDKSGLPNDRFSAERPEGSISTLTIQRTEQRDSAMYRCASSPRTEDTQYFGPGTRLTVL.

The gene calls are TRBV19 and TRBJ2-5; a possible D gene is TRBD1 (7 bases). The CDR3 totals 16 residues. The V gene's germline CDR1 is LNHDA and CDR2 SQIVND (reference sequence). V was cut by 3 bases and J by 5 bases, with 19 bases left in between. This CDR3 reads CASSIGGGLVVETQYF. Written as DNA, the CDR3 is TGTGCCAGTAGTATTGGAGGGGGCCTGGTTGTGGAGACCCAGTACTTC.

The chain has TRBV5-4 and TRBJ2-1; D is possibly TRBD2 (5 bases). Per the germline V gene, CDR1 is SGHNT and CDR2 is YYREEE (reference sequence). The CDR3 consists of 15 residues. The V end was cut by 4 bases, the J end by 0 bases, with 11 bases between. The CDR3 nucleotides read TGTGCCAGCAGCCCGGGATCGAGCTCCTACAATGAGCAGTTCTTC. Residues: CASSPGSSSYNEQFF.

The genes are TRBV6-5 and TRBJ2-1, with D possibly being TRBD2 (5 bases). Germline V gene sequence: CDR1 MNHEY, CDR2 SVGAGI. The germline V and J ends were trimmed by 2 bases and 16 bases, with 18 bases remaining between them. The CDR3 totals 13 residues. The CDR3 DNA is TGTGCCAGCAGTTACAACGTCGCAGGAGGTGGATTCTTC. Its protein product is CASSYNVAGGGFF.

The chain carries TRBV6-5 and TRBJ2-3, with 14 bases aligning to TRBD2. Germline assignment: CDR1 MNHEY and CDR2 SVGAGI. The trim removed 6 bases at V and 2 bases at J, leaving 1 base unmatched. This CDR3 contains 15 residues. The DNA for the CDR3 is TGTGCCAGCAGGGGACTAGCGGGGGCCACAGATACGCAGTATTTT. It encodes CASRGLAGATDTQYF.

CDR3 DNA: TGTGCCTGGAGTCCCGGACAGGGGACCGCTAATTCACCCCTCCACTTT. Encoded protein: CAWSPGQGTANSPLHF. The J gene is TRBJ1-6, the V gene TRBV30, with 9 bases identical to TRBD1. Germline V CDR1 and CDR2: GTSNPN, SVGIG (reference sequence). Unmatched junction bases numbered 8, after V lost 2 bases and J lost 6 bases. This CDR3 region has 16 residues.

The chain has TRBV30 and TRBJ1-6, with D possibly matching TRBD1 (5 bases). This CDR3 region has 13 residues. Germline loops: CDR1 GTSNPN, CDR2 SVGIG (reference sequence). Trimming removed 0 bases from V and 9 bases from J, with 9 bases in between. In DNA form, the CDR3 reads TGTGCCTGGAGTGTACAAGGGGTTTCACCCCTCCACTTT. It codes for CAWSVQGVSPLHF.

A word on this clone: Other nucleotide sequences in the sample specify the same CDR3. The gene calls are TRBV14 and TRBJ2-1; TRBD2 agrees at 7 bases. Germline trimming cut 1 base from V and 4 bases from J; bases unmatched to any gene: 4. The V gene's germline CDR1 is SGHDN and CDR2 FVKESK. This CDR3 region has 15 residues. CDR3 loop: CASSQVAGSYNEQFF. CDR3 bases: TGTGCCAGCAGCCAAGTAGCGGGCAGTTACAATGAGCAGTTCTTC.

The V call is TRBV20-1, the J call TRBJ2-7; a possible D gene is TRBD1 (6 bases). With 6 bases removed from V and 9 bases from J, the gap between germline ends came to 15 bases. The CDR3 is 11 amino acids. CDR1 is DFQATT, CDR2 SNEGSKA, per germline (reference sequence). CDR3 bases: TGCAGTGCCCCACAGGGTGGCGTGCAGTACTTC. It codes for CSAPQGGVQYF.

J is TRBJ2-7 and V is TRBV5-1, with D unresolved. V was shortened by 1 base and J by 2 bases, with 16 bases between the two germline ends. The CDR3 length is 16 residues. In germline, CDR1 is SGHRS, CDR2 YFSETQ. CDR3 sequence (DNA): TGCGCCAGCAGCTTGAGAGAGGCAGATATAGCCTACGAGCAGTACTTC. This sequence encodes CASSLREADIAYEQYF. The full variable domain, its missing parts supplied by reference TRBV5-1 and TRBJ2-7, is KAGVTQTPRYLIKTRGQQVTLSCSPISGHRSVSWYQQTPGQGLQFLFEYFSETQRNKGNFPGRFSGRQFSNSRSEMNVSTLELGDSALYLCASSLREADIAYEQYFGPGTRLTVT.

The CDR3 region has the DNA TGCGCCAGCAGCTTGGAACTGGGCTACACCGGGGAGCTGTTTTTT. It translates to CASSLELGYTGELFF. J is TRBJ2-2 and V is TRBV5-1; D is undetermined. Trimming shortened V by 0 bases and J by 3 bases, and 9 bases separated the two germline ends. CDR3 length equals 15 residues. Germline CDR1 is SGHRS and CDR2 is YFSETQ.

This clone was seen a few times. J is TRBJ2-2 and V is TRBV13, with 9 positions matching TRBD2. Germline V gene data show CDR1 as PRHDT and CDR2 as FYEKMQ (reference sequence). The J segment lost 5 bases and the V segment lost 5 bases, leaving 15 bases of the junction unmatched. The CDR3 has 18 amino acids. CDR3 sequence (DNA): TGTGCCAGCAGCCCAGAGCAGATTAGCGGGAGAAGAACCGGGGAGCTGTTTTTT. Its translation is CASSPEQISGRRTGELFF.

The chain has TRBV6-2 or TRBV6-3 and TRBJ1-6; 7 bases match TRBD1. After removal of 6 bases from V and 9 bases from J, the junction contained 11 bases not matched to a gene. This CDR3 is 15 amino acids long. Germline V CDR1 and CDR2: MNHEY, SVGEGT. The CDR3, as DNA: TGTGCCAGCAGACCTATGACAGGGTCGAGTTCACCCCTCCACTTT. This codes for CASRPMTGSSSPLHF.

The CDR3 spells CASSFPGETQYF. The CDR3 DNA reads TGTGCCAGCAGCTTTCCAGGGGAGACCCAGTACTTC. This chain links TRBV5-4 with TRBJ2-5; TRBD1 might be the D (5 bases). The ends were cut back, 2 bases at V and 5 bases at J, with 7 bases in the middle. The CDR3 runs to 12 residues. Germline lookup yields CDR1 SGHNT and CDR2 YYREEE (reference sequence).

The rearrangement joins TRBV7-2 to TRBJ1-1, with D maybe TRBD1 (5 bases). The V gene's germline CDR1 is SGHTA and CDR2 FQGNSA. The ends were cut back, 2 bases at V and 2 bases at J, with 15 bases in the middle. The CDR3 runs 16 residues. CDR3 in amino acids: CASSLLGQGYNTEAFF. For the CDR3, the DNA is TGTGCCAGCAGCTTATTAGGCCAGGGATATAACACTGAAGCTTTCTTT.

As for this clone: A junction end diverges from the germline sequence, so it may reflect a read error. The rearrangement joins TRBV20-1 to TRBJ1-1; TRBD1 matches at 10 bases. This CDR3 is built from 11 residues. The V gene's germline CDR1 is DFQATT and CDR2 SNEGSKA (reference sequence). In DNA form, the CDR3 reads TGCAGTGCTGGGGGGGGACAGGGGAAGACTTTT. Its translation: CSAGGGQGKTF.

V usage is TRBV19 and J usage is TRBJ1-6; D not resolved. V was pared by 6 bases and J by 10 bases, with 10 bases between. The CDR3 sequence is 12 residues long. Per germline, CDR1 LNHDA and CDR2 SQIVND (reference sequence). CDR3 DNA sequence: TGTGCCAGTAGGCAGGAACAATCACCCCTCCACTTT. This codes for CASRQEQSPLHF.

The count of this clone is one. The chain has TRBV3-1 (or the pseudogene TRBV3-2) and TRBJ2-3, with D possibly matching TRBD1 (6 bases). Germline lookup yields CDR1 LGHDT and CDR2 YNNKEL (reference sequence). V was shortened by 0 bases and J by 3 bases, with 13 bases between the two germline ends. The CDR3 covers 16 residues. The CDR3 region is CASSQEAAGATDTQYF. The CDR3 DNA reads as TGTGCCAGCAGCCAAGAGGCCGCAGGGGCGACAGATACGCAGTATTTT.

The chain joins TRBV5-8 to TRBJ1-5; 7 bases map to TRBD1. The CDR3 has 15 residues. Germline V lookup: CDR1 SGHTS, CDR2 YDEGEE. V lost 4 bases, J lost 3 bases, and 7 bases stayed unmatched. The CDR3 reads CASSLGQRFNQPQHF. For the CDR3, the DNA is TGTGCCAGCAGCCTGGGACAGCGATTCAATCAGCCCCAGCATTTT.

This chain joins TRBV6-1 and TRBJ1-6, with D possibly matching TRBD1 (5 bases). V was cut by 0 bases and J by 8 bases, with 8 bases left in between. Germline V gene data show CDR1 as MNHNS and CDR2 as SASEGT. CDR3 length equals 14 residues. The CDR3 region has the DNA TGTGCCAGCAGTGAAGCGAACAGGTATTCACCCCTCCACTTT. Translation: CASSEANRYSPLHF.

This clone was found a few times. The sample carries other DNA sequences with the same CDR3. The chain carries TRBV7-2 and TRBJ2-1, with TRBD1 identical over 8 bases. The germline CDR1 and CDR2 sequences are SGHTA and FQGNSA. V gave up 1 base and J gave up 7 bases; unmatched junction bases: 0. The CDR3 is 13 amino acids. CDR3 DNA sequence: TGTGCCAGCAGCTTAGACAGGGGGAATGAGCAGTTCTTC. Translating it yields CASSLDRGNEQFF.